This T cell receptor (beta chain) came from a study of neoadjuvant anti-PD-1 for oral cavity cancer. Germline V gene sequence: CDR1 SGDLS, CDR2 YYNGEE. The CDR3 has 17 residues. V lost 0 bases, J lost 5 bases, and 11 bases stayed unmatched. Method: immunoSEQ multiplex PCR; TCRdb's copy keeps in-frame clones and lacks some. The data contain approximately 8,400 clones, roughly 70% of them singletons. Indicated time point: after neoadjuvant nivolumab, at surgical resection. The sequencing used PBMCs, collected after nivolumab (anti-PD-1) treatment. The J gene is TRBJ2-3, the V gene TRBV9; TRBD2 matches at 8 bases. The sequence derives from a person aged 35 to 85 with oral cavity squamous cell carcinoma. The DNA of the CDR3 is TGTGCCAGCAGCGTAGGCCCTGGGAGCGGGGGTGAAGATACGCAGTATTTT. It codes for CASSVGPGSGGEDTQYF. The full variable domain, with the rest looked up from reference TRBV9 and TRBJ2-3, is DSGVTQTPKHLITATGQRVTLRCSPRSGDLSVYWYQQSLDQGLQFLIQYYNGEERAKGNILERFSAQQFPDLHSELNLSSLELGDSALYFCASSVGPGSGGEDTQYFGPGTRLTVL.